This T cell receptor (beta chain) came from a study of cytomegalovirus exposure and HLA in healthy donors (TCRdb year 2017). The study in broad terms: An earlier analysis of 550 to 700 of the donors reported approximately 300 Gb of sequence data and 117 million unique TCR beta sequences from around 200 million T cells. An early release that covered roughly 600 HLA-typed donors contained approximately 300 gigabases of sequencing data and tens of millions of unique TCR sequences. Of the approximately 400 genotyped donors, about 80% fell in the genetic ancestry cluster associated with self-reported Caucasian donors. The study aimed to test whether cataloging public T cell receptors could reveal signatures of past pathogen exposure. The study profiled the T cell repertoires of under 700 subjects by immunosequencing and related them to cytomegalovirus serostatus. Along with the approximately 650-subject first cohort, a separate validation cohort of over a hundred different subjects was used. To predict cytomegalovirus infection status, the study combined high-throughput TCR immunosequencing, statistical association of individual TCRs with disease status, and machine learning. A later analysis re-analyzed previously published TCR beta repertoires from roughly 600 donors and added high-resolution HLA genotyping to study TCR occurrence patterns. The later analysis used no new phenotypic data to find candidate immune exposures, relying instead on TCR beta sequences and their occurrence across donors. To decide whether each TCR beta V gene segment behaved as functional or pseudogenic, an earlier analysis of approximately 590 of the donors relied on high-throughput TCR beta sequencing. Alongside the repertoire data, information on donor age, sex, ethnicity and CMV serostatus was compiled. In a later genetic analysis, genome-wide SNP genotypes for about 55% of the roughly 670 donors were used, and that subset was treated as a discovery cohort. Every discovery cohort repertoire had been produced on one sequencing platform. Class I and class II HLA loci were covered by the typing at four-digit resolution. The number of typed donors differed by locus: roughly 629-630 for A, B, C, DRB1 and DQB1; 500 to 550 for DQA1; approximately 600 for DPA1; and some 450 for DPB1. Because of strong linkage in the cohort, roughly five DR-DQ haplotypes were treated as single units for association and clustering. On average, around 240,000 unique TCR beta nucleotide sequences were sequenced per donor among 398 genotyped donors of the cohort, with roughly 20% of those sequences being non-productive.

Comment on this clone: No cognate antigen has been identified for it. No base quality values were provided; no much bigger clone lies one nucleotide off.

The receptor library was made with the immunoSEQ multiplex PCR assay. For the multiplex PCR, a mixture combining 60 forward primers for TCR Vbeta segments and 13 reverse primers for TCR Jbeta segments was used. A multiplex PCR assay on genomic DNA amplified the CDR3 region of rearranged TCR beta genes. Amplified TCR beta libraries were sequenced as 87-base-pair reads on the Illumina HiSeq System. The authors' analysis ran thus. In a later analysis, about 80 million unique TCR beta chains were counted across the 500 to 700 repertoires, and about 9.9 million of these chains were shared by at least two donors. Raw reads were error-corrected and collapsed into unique sequences by a nearest-neighbor algorithm in which closely related sequences were merged to remove PCR and sequencing errors. Alignment of CDR3 sequences to IMGT reference sequences was used to assign V, D and J gene segments. Each retained sequence needed at least a six-nucleotide match to both a V gene segment and a J gene segment. Rearrangements were classified as productive when the CDR3 lacked stop codons and remained in frame with V and J, and all other rearrangements were classified as non-productive. CDR3 was defined according to IMGT convention as the region running from the second conserved V-encoded cysteine to the conserved J-encoded phenylalanine. Sequences without an unambiguous match to a single V gene segment were excluded from the earlier analysis of several hundred of the donors. An earlier analysis of almost 600 of the donors classified V segments as functional when productive rearrangements were above 56.7% and as segregating when the standard deviation between donors was above 5%. To diagnose cytomegalovirus status from the catalog of TCR beta chain sequences, a statistical classification framework was built. In a later analysis, V and J genes were assigned by comparing TCR nucleotide sequences against IMGT/GENE-DB human TR gene sequences. The TCRdist pipeline was used in a later analysis to assign CDR3 sequences and most-parsimonious VDJ recombination scenarios. In a later analysis, each TCR beta chain was defined by its CDR3 amino acid sequence together with its V-gene family, and reads without a unique V-gene family were excluded. As a way to deal with suspected cross-contamination and a sequencing artifact, a later analysis dropped 500 to 700 nucleotide sequences that were highly shared and had low generation probability. For each public chain, a later analysis derived a clonal expansion index from normalized ranks of inferred template counts within each repertoire. In a later analysis, generation probabilities were computed using a VDJ recombination model fitted to out-of-frame rearrangements, and the results were checked against IGoR. In a later analysis, hypergeometric tests were used to score TCR-TCR, TCR-HLA and TCR-CMV co-occurrence, with a repertoire-size bias correction applied to TCR pairs. In a later analysis, false discovery rates were estimated by permuting HLA or CMV assignments 20 times. In a later analysis, co-occurring TCRs were grouped using DBSCAN, with TCRdist sequence similarity added in when clustering inside HLA-allele-positive subsets. Co-occurrence clustering excluded repertoires with fewer than 30,000 or more than 120,000 public chains, plus five with anomalous nucleotide sharing. As stored in TCRdb, this immuneACCESS dataset retains in-frame rearrangements with V and J assigned. A fraction of the clones does not appear; measured against another copy, unresolved V genes explain less than half of the discrepancy, and the remainder lacks a known reason. Clonal size and the V and J genes are those of that table, whereas D and trimming came from the DNA. The sample yields 150,000 to 180,000 clones; about 88% were counted once. Of the sample, about 2.4% is held by the ten largest clones.

The cohort was made up of hundreds of healthy bone marrow donors. All cohort members were sampled while nominally healthy, although unrecorded immune exposures were likely present. The donor tested CMV seronegative, placing the donor among the 350 to 400 seronegative members of the cohort. A peripheral blood sample was collected from each donor, and TCR beta sequencing was performed on peripheral blood mononuclear cells. Genomic DNA extraction from the blood cell samples was performed with the Qiagen DNeasy Blood Extraction Kit. The study at large found these results: In this cohort, only TCR beta chains were sequenced, and detectable features were limited by the absence of alpha or paired-chain data. In a later analysis, TCR association rates were found to vary across HLA loci, with the most associated TCRs seen for DRB1 alleles and the fewest for HLA-C alleles. A cluster of highly shared sequence variants was judged likely to represent a technical artifact of the sequencing pipeline. In an earlier analysis of more than 500 of the donors, most TCR beta V segments appeared in productive rearrangements about 90% or about 30% of the time, broadly matching IMGT annotations. Assigning TCR associations to individual alleles was difficult when HLA alleles, especially DR and DQ, strongly co-occurred. According to the authors, the approach could potentially be generalized to other disease states and immunological phenotypes. While some public TCRs were present in many individuals, most TCR sequences turned up only very rarely across donors. An association between a missense DCLRE1C variant and V-gene and J-gene trimming of TCR beta chains was found in a later genetic analysis and replicated in an independent cohort. In the study, about 150 TCR beta chains were listed as associated with cytomegalovirus. In a later analysis, HLA-associated TCR beta chains showed more clonal expansion and lower generation probabilities than non-associated chains that were equally common. Presence/absence analyses assumed roughly uniform sequencing depth across donors, an assumption that may not hold. Specific HLA alleles were associated with more than 15,000 TCR beta sequences at a false discovery rate of 0.05 in a later analysis. A further reported finding was that TCR beta sequences accurately predicted the HLA-A and HLA-B alleles for most subjects in the first cohort. Most CMV-associated TCR beta chains appeared to be HLA-restricted in a later analysis, and the HLA associations seemed to be driven largely by CMV exposure. Because some donors lacked HLA typing at each locus, the association tests relied only on the typed subset. In vitro tests confirmed that three of the cytomegalovirus-associated TCR beta chains recognize cytomegalovirus antigens. For the cohort, immune exposure information was limited to CMV serostatus. Linkage disequilibrium might explain the correlated functional status among segregating V segments, but an unknown experimental factor could not be ruled out. The earlier analysis of approximately 540 of the donors excluded some 15 rarely observed V segments, including chromosome 9 orphons, because counts were too low. The classifier was reported to diagnose cytomegalovirus status with high specificity and sensitivity in both the original cohort and the validation cohort. According to a later analysis, parvovirus B19, influenza, CMV and Epstein-Barr virus appeared linked to several top co-occurrence clusters. According to a later genetic analysis, donors in an Asian-associated ancestry cluster had fewer N-insertions in productive TCRs than the roughly 660-donor mean. The 87-base-pair reads could not distinguish some IMGT-functional V segments, including TRBV6-2 and TRBV6-3, so those segments were excluded.

The CDR3 spans 15 residues, from the cysteine through the phenylalanine. Only CDR3 DNA remains: 45 bases, in frame from the first base. The germline V gene supplies CDR1 SGHRS and CDR2 YFSETQ. Trimming costs V 4 bases and J 0 bases, and their ends lie 13 bases apart. The sequence derives from a woman between 18 and 30 years old in good health and CMV-seronegative. The chain is encoded by TRBV5-1 joined to TRBJ1-2, with TRBD1 perhaps the D gene, on 6 matching bases. Specimen: PBMCs. The DNA is TGCGCCAGCAGCAGCACCGGGACAACTAACTATGGCTACACCTTC. This yields the protein CASSSTGTTNYGYTF. The full variable domain, completed from the reference TRBV5-1 and TRBJ1-2 proteins outside the CDR3, reads KAGVTQTPRYLIKTRGQQVTLSCSPISGHRSVSWYQQTPGQGLQFLFEYFSETQRNKGNFPGRFSGRQFSNSRSEMNVSTLELGDSALYLCASSSTGTTNYGYTFGSGTRLTVV.